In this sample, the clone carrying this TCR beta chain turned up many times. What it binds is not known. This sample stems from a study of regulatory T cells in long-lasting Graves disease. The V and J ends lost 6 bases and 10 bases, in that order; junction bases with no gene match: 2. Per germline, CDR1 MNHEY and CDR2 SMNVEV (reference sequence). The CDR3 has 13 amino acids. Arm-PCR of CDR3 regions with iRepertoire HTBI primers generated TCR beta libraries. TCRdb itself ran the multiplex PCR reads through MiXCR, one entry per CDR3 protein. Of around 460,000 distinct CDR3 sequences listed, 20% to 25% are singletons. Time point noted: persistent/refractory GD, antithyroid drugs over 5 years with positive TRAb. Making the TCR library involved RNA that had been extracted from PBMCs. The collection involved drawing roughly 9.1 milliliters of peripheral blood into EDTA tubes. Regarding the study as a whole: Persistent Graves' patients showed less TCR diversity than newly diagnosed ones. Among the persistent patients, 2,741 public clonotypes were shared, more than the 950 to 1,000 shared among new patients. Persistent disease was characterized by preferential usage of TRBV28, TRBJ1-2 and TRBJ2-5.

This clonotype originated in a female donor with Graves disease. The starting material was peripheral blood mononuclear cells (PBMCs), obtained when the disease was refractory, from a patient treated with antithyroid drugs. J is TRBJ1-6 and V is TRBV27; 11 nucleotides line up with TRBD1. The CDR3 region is CASRRTGGSPLHF. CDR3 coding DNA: TGTGCCAGCAGAAGGACAGGGGGCTCACCCCTCCACTTT.